These 7 T cell receptor beta chains share one sample of origin, sequenced in a study of blood T cell repertoires in COVID-19. Libraries were prepared by immunoSEQ multiplex PCR; TCRdb keeps only in-frame clonotypes and omits some of them. The sample holds tens of thousands of clones; roughly nine tenths are singletons and the top ten take roughly 5%. Sequencing was carried out using peripheral blood. The receptors were gathered from a human donor in a cohort sampled during active COVID-19.

The chain has TRBV28 and TRBJ2-7, with TRBD1 identical over 7 bases. The trim removed 5 bases at V and 3 bases at J, leaving 10 bases unmatched. CDR3 length: 15 residues. The V gene's germline CDR1 is MDHEN and CDR2 SYDVKM. CDR3 amino acids: CASSASRGKRYEQYF. Written as DNA, the CDR3 is TGTGCCAGCAGTGCATCCAGGGGGAAGCGCTACGAGCAGTACTTC. Together with reference TRBV28 and TRBJ2-7, the CDR3 gives the full variable domain: DVKVTQSSRYLVKRTGEKVFLECVQDMDHENMFWYRQDPGLGLRLIYFSYDVKMKEKGDIPEGYSVSREKKERFSLILESASTNQTSMYLCASSASRGKRYEQYFGPGTRLTVT.

In this sample, this clone turned up a few times. The CDR3 DNA reads as TGTGCCAGCAGGCAGGGTTTGGAGACCCAGTACTTC. Protein: CASRQGLETQYF. This chain connects TRBV2 to TRBJ2-5; D may be TRBD1 (5 bases). V gave up 6 bases and J gave up 5 bases, with 10 bases separating them. CDR1 and CDR2 from the germline V gene are SNHLY and FYNNEI. The CDR3 is 12 residues long.

The V gene is TRBV19, the J gene TRBJ2-5; possibly TRBD2 for D (6 bases). CDR1 is LNHDA and CDR2 is SQIVND in the germline V gene (reference sequence). The CDR3 runs to 15 residues. Trimming stripped 1 base from V and 4 bases from J, with 13 bases between. The CDR3 loop is CASSIGTNPIETQYF. In DNA, the CDR3 is TGTGCCAGTAGTATAGGGACTAACCCGATAGAGACCCAGTACTTC.

V is TRBV29-1 and J is TRBJ2-3, with D tentatively TRBD1 (7 bases). The CDR3 is 13 amino acids. The germline V gene encodes CDR1 SQVTM and CDR2 ANQGSEA. Trimming left V 0 bases short and J 6 bases short, with 10 bases between. CDR3 nucleotide sequence: TGCAGCGTTGAAGACGGAGGGGGCGATACGCAGTATTTT. This gives the protein CSVEDGGGDTQYF.

The chain employs TRBV24-1 and TRBJ2-6; TRBD1 is a possible D gene (6 bases). The CDR3 extends over 18 amino acids. Germline CDR1 is KGHDR and CDR2 is SFDVKD. Trimming stripped 3 bases from V and 0 bases from J, with 14 bases between. The CDR3 DNA sequence: TGTGCCACCAGTGATGGGGGCAGGGGATTCTCTGGGGCCAACGTCCTGACTTTC. Protein sequence: CATSDGGRGFSGANVLTF.

This clone was detected only a few times. V gene TRBV4-3 combines with J gene TRBJ1-5, with 9 bases fitting TRBD1. The length of the CDR3 is 13 residues. Germline V gene data show CDR1 as LGHNA and CDR2 as YSLEER. The J segment lost 7 bases and the V segment lost 4 bases, leaving 2 bases of the junction unmatched. The CDR3 DNA follows: TGCGCCAGCAGCCGGGACAGGGACCAGCCCCAGCATTTT. It encodes CASSRDRDQPQHF.

The V gene is TRBV4-1, the J gene TRBJ2-7; TRBD2 matches 13 bases. The V gene end was trimmed by 3 bases and the J gene end by 1 base; junction bases not matched to a gene: 6. Germline loops: CDR1 MGHRA, CDR2 YSYEKL. This CDR3 is built from 17 residues. The DNA for the CDR3 is TGCGCCAGCAGCCAGGCACCGACTAGCGGGGGGTCCTACGAGCAGTACTTC. Amino acid sequence: CASSQAPTSGGSYEQYF.